A selection of T cell receptor beta chains follows, all from one sample in a study of cytomegalovirus exposure and HLA in healthy donors. Sequenced by immunoSEQ multiplex PCR; TCRdb stores in-frame clones only, minus some. The data show over 120,000 clones, 80% seen once. The specimen sequenced was PBMCs. Receptors originate from a man in his forties in good health and CMV-seronegative. The CDR3 runs from the conserved cysteine through the conserved F or W. A D gene is named only where the DNA matches it firmly. Clone size is shown for a subset of rows, as once, few, many or a class of expanded clone.

clone_size	v_call	j_call	d_call	cdr3_aa	cdr3_nt
NA	TRBV2	TRBJ1-1	TRBD1	CASKSRDRGRNTEAFF	TGTGCCAGCAAGTCCCGGGACAGGGGAAGGAACACTGAAGCTTTCTTT
NA	TRBV15	TRBJ2-1	NA	CATRRSTVNEQFF	TGTGCCACTCGACGGAGTACGGTCAATGAGCAGTTCTTC
NA	TRBV5-1	TRBJ2-7	NA	CASSGEGVSYEQYF	TGCGCCAGCAGCGGGGAAGGGGTCTCATACGAGCAGTACTTC
NA	TRBV27	TRBJ2-7	NA	CASSPLWNGNYEQYF	TGTGCCAGCAGTCCCCTCTGGAACGGGAACTACGAGCAGTACTTC
once	TRBV18	TRBJ1-1	NA	CASSLGQNTEAFF	TGTGCCAGCTCTCTGGGACAGAACACTGAAGCTTTCTTT
NA	TRBV5-6	TRBJ1-1	TRBD1	CASSRGRMNTEAFF	TGTGCCAGCAGCAGGGGGCGCATGAACACTGAAGCTTTCTTT
NA	TRBV25-1	TRBJ1-6	NA	CASSEPPGNSPLHF	TGTGCCAGCAGTGAGCCGCCGGGGAATTCACCCCTCCACTTT
NA	TRBV13	TRBJ2-5	TRBD2	CASSEVAGERRETQYF	TGTGCCAGCAGCGAGGTTGCGGGGGAACGCCGGGAGACCCAGTACTTC
NA	TRBV19	TRBJ1-3	TRBD1	CASRHRGLAGNTIYF	TGTGCCAGTAGACACAGGGGGTTGGCTGGAAACACCATATATTTT
NA	TRBV9	TRBJ2-2	TRBD2	CASSVERLAGLTGELFF	TGTGCCAGCAGCGTAGAGCGACTAGCGGGTCTGACCGGGGAGCTGTTTTTT
NA	TRBV5-1	TRBJ2-7	TRBD1	CASSLRTGVSYEQYF	TGCGCCAGCAGCCTTCGGACAGGGGTCTCCTACGAGCAGTACTTC
once	TRBV5-1	TRBJ2-3	NA	CASSLAPGGGTDTQYF	TGCGCCAGCAGCTTGGCCCCCGGGGGTGGCACAGATACGCAGTATTTT
NA	TRBV7-9	TRBJ2-3	NA	CASSLSGEYTDTQYF	TGTGCCAGCAGCTTATCGGGGGAGTACACAGATACGCAGTATTTT
NA	TRBV7-9	TRBJ1-2	NA	CASSAGQPSRGYTF	TGTGCCAGCAGCGCCGGACAGCCGAGTCGTGGCTACACCTTC
NA	TRBV7-2	TRBJ1-5	TRBD1	CASSLRDSYSNQPQHF	TGTGCCAGCAGCTTAAGGGACAGTTATAGCAATCAGCCCCAGCATTTT
NA	TRBV4-3	TRBJ1-1	NA	CASSLRARNTEAFF	TGCGCCAGCAGCCTAAGAGCTCGGAACACTGAAGCTTTCTTT
once	TRBV5-6	TRBJ2-3	NA	CASSLVEGGVDPDTQYF	TGTGCCAGCAGCTTGGTTGAGGGGGGGGTAGACCCAGATACGCAGTATTTT
NA	TRBV5-6	TRBJ2-7	NA	CASSLGLVVTYEQYF	TGTGCCAGCAGCTTGGGACTAGTCGTAACCTACGAGCAGTACTTC
few	TRBV9	TRBJ2-2	NA	CASSVGGITGELFF	TGTGCCAGCAGCGTAGGAGGGATCACCGGGGAGCTGTTTTTT
NA	TRBV29-1	TRBJ2-7	TRBD1	CSVYRGNEQYF	TGCAGCGTTTACAGGGGGAACGAGCAGTACTTC
NA	TRBV21-1	TRBJ1-5	NA	CASSLPRDRHNLPQHF	TGTGCCAGCAGCCTCCCCCGGGACAGGCACAATCTGCCCCAGCATTTT
NA	TRBV5-6	TRBJ2-3	NA	CASSSELEFRDTQYF	TGTGCCAGCAGCTCGGAGTTGGAATTCCGAGATACGCAGTATTTT
NA	TRBV25-1	TRBJ2-7	NA	CASSEQGYEQYF	TGTGCCAGCAGCGAACAGGGCTACGAGCAGTACTTC
few	TRBV30	TRBJ1-5	NA	CAWSDGGPYSNQPQHF	TGTGCCTGGAGTGACGGGGGGCCTTATAGCAATCAGCCCCAGCATTTT
NA	TRBV21-1	TRBJ1-1	NA	CASSNRDREVMNTEAFF	TGTGCCAGCAGCAACCGGGACAGGGAGGTTATGAACACTGAAGCTTTCTTT
NA	TRBV9	TRBJ2-4	NA	CASSSRGTAKNIQYF	TGTGCCAGCAGCTCGAGGGGGACAGCCAAAAACATTCAGTACTTC
NA	TRBV2	TRBJ1-1	TRBD1	CASRDSGAGGEAFF	TGTGCCAGCAGGGATTCCGGGGCAGGGGGTGAAGCTTTCTTT
few	TRBV6-5	TRBJ1-4	TRBD1	CASSQQGLRGEKLFF	TGTGCCAGCAGTCAACAGGGGTTGAGAGGAGAAAAACTGTTTTTT
NA	TRBV5-4	TRBJ1-1	TRBD1	CASSTETGEFAEAFF	TGTGCCAGCAGTACCGAGACAGGGGAGTTCGCTGAAGCTTTCTTT
NA	TRBV2	TRBJ1-2	TRBD1	CASRRQGLNYGYTF	TGTGCCAGCAGAAGACAGGGCTTGAACTATGGCTACACCTTC
NA	TRBV18	TRBJ2-7	NA	CASSPPNGVGYEQYF	TGTGCCAGCTCACCACCGAACGGGGTCGGTTACGAGCAGTACTTC
NA	TRBV2	TRBJ2-7	NA	CASSLNSYEQYF	TGTGCCAGCAGTTTAAACAGCTACGAGCAGTACTTC
NA	TRBV27	TRBJ1-5	TRBD1	CASSFGTGAGNQPQHF	TGTGCCAGCAGTTTTGGGACAGGGGCAGGCAATCAGCCCCAGCATTTT
NA	TRBV5-1	TRBJ2-3	NA	CASSSLNTDTQYF	TGCGCCAGCAGCTCCCTAAACACAGATACGCAGTATTTT
NA	TRBV5-6	TRBJ1-5	NA	CASSSTFRHSHQPQHF	TGTGCCAGCAGCTCCACCTTTCGACACTCCCATCAGCCCCAGCATTTT
NA	TRBV5-1	TRBJ2-2	TRBD1	CASSLNRGLNTGELFF	TGCGCCAGCAGCTTGAACAGGGGGTTAAACACCGGGGAGCTGTTTTTT
NA	TRBV30	TRBJ1-5	NA	CAWSFGQNQPQHF	TGTGCCTGGAGTTTCGGACAGAATCAGCCCCAGCATTTT
NA	TRBV2	TRBJ1-4	TRBD1	CASRGTGVQEKLFF	TGTGCCAGCAGGGGAACAGGGGTTCAGGAAAAACTGTTTTTT
few	TRBV6-5	TRBJ1-1	NA	CAIGNTGTTNTEAFF	TGTGCCATTGGGAATACCGGGACAACGAACACTGAAGCTTTCTTT
NA	TRBV5-1	TRBJ2-3	TRBD2	CASSPAGSIAFGQYF	TGCGCCAGCAGCCCAGCGGGGAGCATCGCCTTTGGGCAGTATTTT
few	TRBV6-6	TRBJ2-3	TRBD2	CASSLASGGGSDTQYF	TGTGCCAGCAGTTTGGCTAGCGGGGGGGGGTCAGATACGCAGTATTTT
NA	TRBV6-1	TRBJ1-3	NA	CASSELVLSSGNTIYF	TGTGCCAGCAGTGAACTGGTCCTTAGCTCTGGAAACACCATATATTTT
NA	TRBV28	TRBJ2-7	TRBD1	CASSPQGAVEQYF	TGTGCCAGCAGTCCGCAGGGGGCGGTTGAGCAGTACTTC
NA	TRBV30	TRBJ2-3	NA	CAWRQASTDTQYF	TGTGCCTGGAGACAGGCTAGCACAGATACGCAGTATTTT
once	TRBV7-9	TRBJ2-1	TRBD2	CASSLARAGEGEQFF	TGTGCCAGCAGCTTAGCGCGGGCGGGGGAGGGTGAGCAGTTCTTC
NA	TRBV15	TRBJ1-2	TRBD1	CATSRHRGGAYGYTF	TGTGCCACCAGCAGGCACAGGGGTGGGGCCTATGGCTACACCTTC
NA	TRBV27	TRBJ1-1	TRBD1	CASSGDRPYTEAFF	TGTGCCAGCAGTGGGGACAGGCCCTACACTGAAGCTTTCTTT
NA	TRBV2	TRBJ2-1	TRBD2	CASKTLVGGNEQFF	TGTGCCAGCAAGACACTTGTCGGGGGGAATGAGCAGTTCTTC
NA	TRBV5-1	TRBJ2-3	NA	CASSLDGFSSDTQYF	TGCGCCAGCAGCTTGGACGGGTTCAGCTCAGATACGCAGTATTTT
NA	TRBV7-8	TRBJ2-7	TRBD1	CASSFRDREVYEQYF	TGTGCCAGCAGCTTCCGGGACAGGGAGGTCTACGAGCAGTACTTC
NA	TRBV14	TRBJ1-1	NA	CASSQAGHGNTEAFF	TGTGCCAGCAGCCAGGCTGGGCATGGGAACACTGAAGCTTTCTTT
once	TRBV7-6	TRBJ1-2	NA	CASSLVAGDRNYGYTF	TGTGCCAGCAGCTTAGTAGCAGGGGACCGAAACTATGGCTACACCTTC
NA	TRBV7-9	TRBJ2-1	TRBD2	CASSKSRAGGSYNEQFF	TGTGCCAGCAGCAAGAGCCGAGCGGGGGGCTCCTACAATGAGCAGTTCTTC
NA	TRBV5-4	TRBJ1-5	TRBD1	CAKQGLGTNQPQHF	TGTGCCAAACAGGGGCTGGGTACCAATCAGCCCCAGCATTTT
NA	TRBV2	TRBJ2-1	TRBD1	CASRRGQGVYNEQFF	TGTGCCAGCAGGAGGGGACAGGGAGTTTACAATGAGCAGTTCTTC
NA	TRBV4-1	TRBJ2-2	NA	CASSQEWGPFANTGELFF	TGCGCCAGCAGCCAAGAATGGGGCCCGTTCGCGAACACCGGGGAGCTGTTTTTT
NA	TRBV28	TRBJ2-6	TRBD2	CASRPGGAGGANVLTF	TGTGCCAGCAGACCCGGGGGGGCGGGTGGGGCCAACGTCCTGACTTTC
NA	TRBV27	TRBJ2-3	NA	CASSLQRVTDTQYF	TGTGCCAGCAGTTTACAGCGGGTAACAGATACGCAGTATTTT
NA	TRBV19	TRBJ2-5	NA	CASSILGADQTQYF	TGTGCCAGTAGTATCTTGGGGGCGGACCAGACCCAGTACTTC